This TCR beta chain stems from a study of T cells in Graves' hyperthyroidism and ophthalmopathy. Study-level points and caveats: Most thyroid-expanded clonotypes above 0.001 were also found in blood.

Germline CDR1 is SGHVS and CDR2 is FQNEAQ. This CDR3 contains 12 residues. Trimming removed 2 bases from V and 7 bases from J, with 5 bases in between. As for this clonotype: Its antigen remains unknown.

Template material for amplifying TCR beta CDR3 regions consisted of RNA transcripts. Researchers ran a first-round RT-PCR on the TCR CDR3 using the HTBI primer set. MiXCR, run by TCRdb on the multiplex PCR reads, gives a single entry per CDR3 protein. The data hold some 320,000 distinct CDR3 sequences, with around 13% observed a single time. Ophthalmopathy patients showed a Clinical Activity Score of at least 3, NOSPECS grade of at least 4 and duration under 3 months. The receptor was derived from a woman aged 40 to 55 with Graves' ophthalmopathy. The V gene is TRBV7-8, the J gene TRBJ2-2, with D unresolved. Sequencing was performed on blood. CDR3 residues: CASSLILGELFF. DNA of the CDR3: TGTGCCAGCAGCTTAATTCTCGGGGAGCTGTTTTTT.